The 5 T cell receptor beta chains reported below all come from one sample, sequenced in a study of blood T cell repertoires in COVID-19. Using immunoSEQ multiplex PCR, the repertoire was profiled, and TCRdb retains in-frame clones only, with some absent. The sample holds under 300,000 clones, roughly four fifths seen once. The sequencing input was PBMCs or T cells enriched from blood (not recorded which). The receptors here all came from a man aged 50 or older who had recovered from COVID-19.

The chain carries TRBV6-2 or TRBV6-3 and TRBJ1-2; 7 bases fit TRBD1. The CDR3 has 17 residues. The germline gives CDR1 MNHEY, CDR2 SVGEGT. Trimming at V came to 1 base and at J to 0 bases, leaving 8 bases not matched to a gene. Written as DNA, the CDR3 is TGTGCCAGCAGTTACTACCCCGGGGACAGAACTAACTATGGCTACACCTTC. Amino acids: CASSYYPGDRTNYGYTF.

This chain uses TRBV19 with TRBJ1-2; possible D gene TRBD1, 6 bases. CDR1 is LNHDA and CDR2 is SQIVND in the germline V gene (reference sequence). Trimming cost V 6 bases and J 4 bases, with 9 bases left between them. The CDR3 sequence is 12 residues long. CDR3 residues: CASSPTGYGYTF. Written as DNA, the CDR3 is TGTGCCAGTAGCCCGACAGGCTATGGCTACACCTTC.

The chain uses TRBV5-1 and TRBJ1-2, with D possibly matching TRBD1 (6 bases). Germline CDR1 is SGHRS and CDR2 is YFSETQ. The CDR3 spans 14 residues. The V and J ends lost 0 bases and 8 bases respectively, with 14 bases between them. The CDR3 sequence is CASSLEGDPTGYTF. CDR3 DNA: TGCGCCAGCAGCTTGGAGGGGGATCCGACCGGCTACACCTTC.

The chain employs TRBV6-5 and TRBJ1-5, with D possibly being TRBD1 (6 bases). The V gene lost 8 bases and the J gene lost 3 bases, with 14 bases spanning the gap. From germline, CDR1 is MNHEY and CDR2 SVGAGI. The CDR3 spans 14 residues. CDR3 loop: CASGNRDNNQPQHF. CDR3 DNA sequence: TGTGCCAGCGGAAACCGGGACAACAATCAGCCCCAGCATTTT.

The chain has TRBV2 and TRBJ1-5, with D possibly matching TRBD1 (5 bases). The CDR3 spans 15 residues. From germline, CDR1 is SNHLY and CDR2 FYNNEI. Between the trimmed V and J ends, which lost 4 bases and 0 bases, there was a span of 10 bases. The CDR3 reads CASSGSGLSNQPQHF. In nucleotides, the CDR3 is TGTGCCAGCAGTGGTTCAGGGCTTAGCAATCAGCCCCAGCATTTT.